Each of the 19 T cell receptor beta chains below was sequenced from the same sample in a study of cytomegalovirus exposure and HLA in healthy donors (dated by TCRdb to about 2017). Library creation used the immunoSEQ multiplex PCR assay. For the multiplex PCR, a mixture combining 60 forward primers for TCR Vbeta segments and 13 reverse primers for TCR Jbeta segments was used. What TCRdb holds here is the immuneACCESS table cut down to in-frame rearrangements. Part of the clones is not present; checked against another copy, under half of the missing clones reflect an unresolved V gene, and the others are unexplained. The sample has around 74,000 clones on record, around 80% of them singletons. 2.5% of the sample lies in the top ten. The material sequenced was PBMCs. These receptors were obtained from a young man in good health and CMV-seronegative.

CDR3 protein: CASSFPSGGQETQYF. In DNA form, the CDR3 reads TGCGCCAGCAGCTTCCCTAGCGGGGGACAAGAGACCCAGTACTTC. The V call is TRBV5-1, the J call TRBJ2-5; the match to TRBD2 covers 10 bases. The trim removed 2 bases at V and 2 bases at J, leaving 3 bases unmatched. CDR3 length equals 15 residues. Germline V CDR1 and CDR2: SGHRS, YFSETQ.

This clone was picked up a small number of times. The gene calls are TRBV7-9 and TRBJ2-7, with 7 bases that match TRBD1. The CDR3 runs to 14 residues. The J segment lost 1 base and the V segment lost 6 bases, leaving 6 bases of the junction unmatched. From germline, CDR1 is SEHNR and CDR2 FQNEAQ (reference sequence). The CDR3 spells CASSSGTASYEQYF. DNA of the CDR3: TGTGCCAGCAGTTCCGGGACAGCTTCCTACGAGCAGTACTTC.

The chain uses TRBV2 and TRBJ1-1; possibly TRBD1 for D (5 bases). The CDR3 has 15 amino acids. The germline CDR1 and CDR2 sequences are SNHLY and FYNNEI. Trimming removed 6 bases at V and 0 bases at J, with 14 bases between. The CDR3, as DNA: TGTGCCAGCAGAGGGGAGGGTATGATGAACACTGAAGCTTTCTTT. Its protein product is CASRGEGMMNTEAFF.

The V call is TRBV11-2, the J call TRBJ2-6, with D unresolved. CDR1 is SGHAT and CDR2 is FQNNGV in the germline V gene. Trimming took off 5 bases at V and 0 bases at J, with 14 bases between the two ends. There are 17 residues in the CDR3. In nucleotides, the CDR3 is TGTGCCAGCAGCCTCATTTCAGTCCGCTCTGGGGCCAACGTCCTGACTTTC. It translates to CASSLISVRSGANVLTF.

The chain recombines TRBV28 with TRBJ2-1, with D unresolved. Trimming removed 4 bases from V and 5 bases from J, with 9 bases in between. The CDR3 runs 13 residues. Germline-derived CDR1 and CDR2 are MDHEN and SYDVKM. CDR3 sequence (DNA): TGTGCCAGCAGTTCTATCCTGAACAATGAGCAGTTCTTC. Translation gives CASSSILNNEQFF.

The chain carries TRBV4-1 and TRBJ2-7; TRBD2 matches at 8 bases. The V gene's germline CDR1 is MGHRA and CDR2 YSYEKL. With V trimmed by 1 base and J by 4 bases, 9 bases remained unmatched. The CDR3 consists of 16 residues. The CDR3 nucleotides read TGCGCCAGCAGCCAAGGGTTGTCAGCGGGAGAGTACGAGCAGTACTTC. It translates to CASSQGLSAGEYEQYF.

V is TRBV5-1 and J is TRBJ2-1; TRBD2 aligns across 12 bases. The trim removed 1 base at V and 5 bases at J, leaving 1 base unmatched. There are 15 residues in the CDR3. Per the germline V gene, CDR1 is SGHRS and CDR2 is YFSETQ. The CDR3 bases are TGCGCCAGCAGCTTGCGACTAGCGGGGGACAATGAGCAGTTCTTC. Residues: CASSLRLAGDNEQFF.

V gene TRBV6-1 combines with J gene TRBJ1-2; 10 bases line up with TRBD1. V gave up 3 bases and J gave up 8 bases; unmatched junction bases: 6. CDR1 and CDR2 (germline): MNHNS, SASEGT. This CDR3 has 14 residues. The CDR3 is CASSDWTGGYGYTF. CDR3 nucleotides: TGTGCCAGCAGTGATTGGACAGGGGGGTACGGCTACACCTTC.

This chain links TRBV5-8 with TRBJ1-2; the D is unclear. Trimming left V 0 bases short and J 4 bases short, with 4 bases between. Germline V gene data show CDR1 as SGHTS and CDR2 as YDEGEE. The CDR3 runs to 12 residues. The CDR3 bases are TGTGCCAGCAGCTTGGCCGTCTATGGCTACACCTTC. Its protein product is CASSLAVYGYTF.

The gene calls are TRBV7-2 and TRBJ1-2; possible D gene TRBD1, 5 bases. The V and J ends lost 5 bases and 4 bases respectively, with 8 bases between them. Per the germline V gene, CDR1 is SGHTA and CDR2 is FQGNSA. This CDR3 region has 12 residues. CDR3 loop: CASSPGFYGYTF. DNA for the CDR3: TGTGCCAGCAGCCCAGGGTTCTATGGCTACACCTTC.

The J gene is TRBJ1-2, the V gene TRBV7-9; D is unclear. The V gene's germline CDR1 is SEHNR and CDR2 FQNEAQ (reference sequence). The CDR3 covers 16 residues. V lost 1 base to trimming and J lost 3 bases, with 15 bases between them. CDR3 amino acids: CASSLGRVEPDYGYTF. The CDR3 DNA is TGTGCCAGCAGCTTAGGGAGGGTCGAGCCAGACTATGGCTACACCTTC.

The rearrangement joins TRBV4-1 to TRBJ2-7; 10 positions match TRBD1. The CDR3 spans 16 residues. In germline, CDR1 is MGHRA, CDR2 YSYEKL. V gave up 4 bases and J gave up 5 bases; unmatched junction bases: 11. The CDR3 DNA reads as TGCGCCAGCAGCCCCTCCGGGACAGGGGTAAGGAACGAGCAGTACTTC. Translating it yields CASSPSGTGVRNEQYF.

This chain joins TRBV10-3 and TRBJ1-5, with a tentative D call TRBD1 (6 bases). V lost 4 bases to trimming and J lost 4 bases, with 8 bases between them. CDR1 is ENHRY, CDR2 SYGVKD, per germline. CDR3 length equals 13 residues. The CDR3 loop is CAISGTENQPQHF. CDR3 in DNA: TGTGCCATCAGTGGGACAGAGAATCAGCCCCAGCATTTT.

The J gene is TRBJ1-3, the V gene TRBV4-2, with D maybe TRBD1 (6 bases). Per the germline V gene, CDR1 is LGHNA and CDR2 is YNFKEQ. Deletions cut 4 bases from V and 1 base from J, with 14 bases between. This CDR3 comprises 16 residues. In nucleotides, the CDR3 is TGTGCCAGCAGCCCCAGACAGGATATTTCTGGAAACACCATATATTTT. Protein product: CASSPRQDISGNTIYF.

CDR3 sequence: CASRSGTSSYEQYF. CDR3 bases: TGTGCCAGCAGGTCCGGGACTTCCTCCTACGAGCAGTACTTC. The rearrangement uses TRBV5-6 and TRBJ2-7, with D possibly TRBD2 on 6 matching bases. CDR3 size: 14 residues. Trimming stripped 5 bases from V and 0 bases from J, with 12 bases between. CDR1 and CDR2 from the germline V gene are SGHDT and YYEEEE.

CDR3: CASSRGAANTGELFF. The CDR3, as DNA: TGTGCCAGTAGCCGGGGGGCCGCGAACACCGGGGAGCTGTTTTTT. The chain has TRBV19 and TRBJ2-2; D may be TRBD2 (7 bases). Germline assignment: CDR1 LNHDA and CDR2 SQIVND (reference sequence). The CDR3 runs 15 residues. V lost 6 bases to trimming and J lost 0 bases, with 11 bases between them.

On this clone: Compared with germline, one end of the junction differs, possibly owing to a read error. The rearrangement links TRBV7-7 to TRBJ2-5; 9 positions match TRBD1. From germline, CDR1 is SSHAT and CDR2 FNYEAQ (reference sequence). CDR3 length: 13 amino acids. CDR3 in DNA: TGTGCTAGCAGCCTAAACAGGGGGCAGACCCAGTACTTC. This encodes CASSLNRGQTQYF.

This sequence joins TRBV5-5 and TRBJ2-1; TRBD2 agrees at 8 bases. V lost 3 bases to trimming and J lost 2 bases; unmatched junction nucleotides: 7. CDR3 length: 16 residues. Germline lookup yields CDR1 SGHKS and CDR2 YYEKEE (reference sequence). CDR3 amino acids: CASSWELAGTYNEQFF. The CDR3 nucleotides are TGTGCCAGCAGCTGGGAGCTAGCGGGCACCTACAATGAGCAGTTCTTC. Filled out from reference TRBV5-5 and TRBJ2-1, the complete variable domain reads DAGVTQSPTHLIKTRGQQVTLRCSPISGHKSVSWYQQVLGQGPQFIFQYYEKEERGRGNFPDRFSARQFPNYSSELNVNALLLGDSALYLCASSWELAGTYNEQFFGPGTRLTVL.

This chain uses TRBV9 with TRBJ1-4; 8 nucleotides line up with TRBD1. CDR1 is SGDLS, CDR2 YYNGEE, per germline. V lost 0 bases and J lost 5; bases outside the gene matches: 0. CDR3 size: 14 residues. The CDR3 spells CASSVGTGNEKLFF. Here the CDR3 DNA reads TGTGCCAGCAGCGTAGGGACAGGGAATGAAAAACTGTTTTTT.